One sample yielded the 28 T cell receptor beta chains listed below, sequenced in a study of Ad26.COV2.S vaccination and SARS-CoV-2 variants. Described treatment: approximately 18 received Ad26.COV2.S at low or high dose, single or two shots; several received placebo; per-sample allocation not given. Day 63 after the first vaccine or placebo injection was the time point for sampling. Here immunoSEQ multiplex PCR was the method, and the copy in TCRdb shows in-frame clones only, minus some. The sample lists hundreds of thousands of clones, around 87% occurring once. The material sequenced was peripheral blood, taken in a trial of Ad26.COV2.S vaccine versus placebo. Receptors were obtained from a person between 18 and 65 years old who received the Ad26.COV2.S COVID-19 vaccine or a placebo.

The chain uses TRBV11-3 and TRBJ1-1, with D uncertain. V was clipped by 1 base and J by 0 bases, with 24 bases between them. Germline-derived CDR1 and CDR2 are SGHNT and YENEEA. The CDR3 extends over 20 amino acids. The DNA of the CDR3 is TGTGCCAGCAGCTTAGTTCGGGAAAGATCCCCCCGGGCCATGAACACTGAAGCTTTCTTT. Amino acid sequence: CASSLVRERSPRAMNTEAFF.

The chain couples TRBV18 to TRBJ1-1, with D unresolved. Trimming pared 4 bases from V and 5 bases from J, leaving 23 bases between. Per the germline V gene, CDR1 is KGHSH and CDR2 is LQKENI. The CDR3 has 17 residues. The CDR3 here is CASSRLSAAAVETEAFF. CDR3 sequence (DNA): TGTGCCAGCTCACGCCTTAGTGCGGCCGCTGTTGAGACTGAAGCTTTCTTT.

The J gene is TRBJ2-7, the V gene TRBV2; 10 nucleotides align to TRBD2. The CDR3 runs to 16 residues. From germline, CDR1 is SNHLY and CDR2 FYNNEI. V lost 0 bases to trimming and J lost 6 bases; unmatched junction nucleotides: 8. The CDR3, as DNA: TGTGCCAGCAGTGAAGCGGAACTAGCGGGAAGGTCCGAGCAGTACTTC. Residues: CASSEAELAGRSEQYF.

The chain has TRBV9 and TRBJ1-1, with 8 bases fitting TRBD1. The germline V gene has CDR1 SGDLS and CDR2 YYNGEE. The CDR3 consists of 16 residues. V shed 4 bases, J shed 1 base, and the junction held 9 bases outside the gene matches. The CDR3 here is CASSNNRQGRNTEAFF. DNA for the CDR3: TGTGCCAGCAGCAACAACCGACAGGGGAGGAACACTGAAGCTTTCTTT.

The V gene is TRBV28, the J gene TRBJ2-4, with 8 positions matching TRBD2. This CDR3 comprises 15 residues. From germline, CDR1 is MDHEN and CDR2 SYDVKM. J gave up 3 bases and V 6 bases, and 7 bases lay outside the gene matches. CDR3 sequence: CASSPTSGSKNIQYF. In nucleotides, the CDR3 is TGTGCCAGCAGCCCCACCAGCGGGAGCAAAAACATTCAGTACTTC.

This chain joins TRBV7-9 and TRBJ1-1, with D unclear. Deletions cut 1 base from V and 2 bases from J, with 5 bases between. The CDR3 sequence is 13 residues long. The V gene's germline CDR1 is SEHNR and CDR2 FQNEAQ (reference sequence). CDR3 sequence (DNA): TGTGCCAGCAGCTTAGACAGTAACACTGAAGCTTTCTTT. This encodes CASSLDSNTEAFF.

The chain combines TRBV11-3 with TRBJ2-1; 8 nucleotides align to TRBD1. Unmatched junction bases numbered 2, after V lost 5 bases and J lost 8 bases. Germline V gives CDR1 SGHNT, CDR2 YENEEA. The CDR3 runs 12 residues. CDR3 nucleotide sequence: TGTGCCAGCAGCAAGACAGGGGATGAGCAGTTCTTC. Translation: CASSKTGDEQFF.

The chain's CDR3 is CASSPPLFRGHEQFF. CDR3 DNA: TGTGCCAGCTCACCACCGTTATTCCGGGGGCATGAGCAGTTCTTC. This chain connects TRBV18 to TRBJ2-1, with D perhaps being TRBD1 or TRBD2 (6 bases each). V dropped 0 bases and J dropped 8 bases, with 14 bases sitting between them. In germline, CDR1 is KGHSH, CDR2 LQKENI. The CDR3 is made up of 15 amino acids. Full variable domain (outside the CDR3, taken from reference TRBV18 and TRBJ2-1): NAGVMQNPRHLVRRRGQEARLRCSPMKGHSHVYWYRQLPEEGLKFMVYLQKENIIDESGMPKERFSAEFPKEGPSILRIQQVVRGDSAAYFCASSPPLFRGHEQFFGPGTRLTVL.

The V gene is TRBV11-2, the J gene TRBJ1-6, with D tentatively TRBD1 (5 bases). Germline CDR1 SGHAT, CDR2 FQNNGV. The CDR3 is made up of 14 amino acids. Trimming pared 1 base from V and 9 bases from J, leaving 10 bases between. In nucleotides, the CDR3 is TGTGCCAGCAGCTTAGGTCGGGGCGCTTCACCCCTCCACTTT. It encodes CASSLGRGASPLHF.

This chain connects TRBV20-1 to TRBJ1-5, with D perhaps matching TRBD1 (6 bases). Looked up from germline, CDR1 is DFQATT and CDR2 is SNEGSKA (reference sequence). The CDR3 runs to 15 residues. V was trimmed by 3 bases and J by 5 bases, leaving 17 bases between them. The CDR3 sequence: CSASTWGRRDQPQHF. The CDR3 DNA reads TGCAGTGCTAGTACGTGGGGGCGAAGAGATCAGCCCCAGCATTTT.

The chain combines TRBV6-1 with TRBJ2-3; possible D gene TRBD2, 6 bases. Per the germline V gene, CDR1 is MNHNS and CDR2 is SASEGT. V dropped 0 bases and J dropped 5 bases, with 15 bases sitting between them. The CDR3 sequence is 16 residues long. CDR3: CASSEARRGRGDTQYF. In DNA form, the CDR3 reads TGTGCCAGCAGTGAAGCGCGGCGGGGTCGAGGAGATACGCAGTATTTT.

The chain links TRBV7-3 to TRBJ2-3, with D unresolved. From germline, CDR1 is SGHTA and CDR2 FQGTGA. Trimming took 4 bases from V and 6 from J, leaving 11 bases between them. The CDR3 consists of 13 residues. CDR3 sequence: CASSSTAVDTQYF. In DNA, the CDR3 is TGTGCCAGCAGCTCCACCGCAGTGGATACGCAGTATTTT.

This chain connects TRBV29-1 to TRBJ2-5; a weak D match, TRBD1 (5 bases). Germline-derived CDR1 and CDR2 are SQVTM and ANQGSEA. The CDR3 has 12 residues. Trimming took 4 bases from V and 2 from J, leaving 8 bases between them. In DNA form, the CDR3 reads TGCAGCGTTGCAGGGCCGCAAGAGACCCAGTACTTC. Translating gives CSVAGPQETQYF.

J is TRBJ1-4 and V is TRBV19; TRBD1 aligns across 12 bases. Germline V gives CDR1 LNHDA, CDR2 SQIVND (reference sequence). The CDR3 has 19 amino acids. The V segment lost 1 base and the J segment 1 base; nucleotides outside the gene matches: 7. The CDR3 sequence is CASSIGRDRGRQTNEKLFF. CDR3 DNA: TGTGCCAGTAGTATAGGACGGGACAGGGGGCGGCAAACTAATGAAAAACTGTTTTTT.

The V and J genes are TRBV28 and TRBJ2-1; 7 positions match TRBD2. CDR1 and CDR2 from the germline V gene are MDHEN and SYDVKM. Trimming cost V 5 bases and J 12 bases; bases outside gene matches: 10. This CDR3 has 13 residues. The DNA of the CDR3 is TGTGCCAGCAGTCGATCGGGGGGAACTAGGCAGTTCTTC. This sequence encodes CASSRSGGTRQFF.

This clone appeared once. The CDR3, as DNA: TGTGCCACCGTTCAAGAGACCCAGTACTTC. It encodes CATVQETQYF. The V call is TRBV27, the J call TRBJ2-5; D ambiguous. CDR1 and CDR2 (germline): MNHEY, SMNVEV (reference sequence). There are 10 residues in the CDR3. V lost 10 bases, J lost 2 bases, and 5 bases lay in between.

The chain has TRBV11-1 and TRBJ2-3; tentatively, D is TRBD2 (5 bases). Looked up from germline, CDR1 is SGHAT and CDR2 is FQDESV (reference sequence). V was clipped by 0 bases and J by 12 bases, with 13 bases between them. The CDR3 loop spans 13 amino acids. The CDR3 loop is CASSLATLPGQYF. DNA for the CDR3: TGTGCCAGCAGCTTAGCGACCCTGCCGGGACAGTATTTT.

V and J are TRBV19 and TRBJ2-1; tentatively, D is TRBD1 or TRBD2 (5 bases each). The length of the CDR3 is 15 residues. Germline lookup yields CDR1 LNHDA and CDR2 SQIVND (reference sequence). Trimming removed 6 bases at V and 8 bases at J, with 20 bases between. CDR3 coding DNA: TGTGCCAGTAGGCCGGGACGTCGGGGCCTTGATGAGCAGTTCTTC. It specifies CASRPGRRGLDEQFF.

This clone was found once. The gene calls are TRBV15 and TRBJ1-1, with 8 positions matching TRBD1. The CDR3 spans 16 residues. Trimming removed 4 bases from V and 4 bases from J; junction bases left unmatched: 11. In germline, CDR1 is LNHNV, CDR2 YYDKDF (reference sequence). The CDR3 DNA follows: TGTGCCACCAGCATACGGACAGGGTTTAGTGGCACTGAAGCTTTCTTT. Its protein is CATSIRTGFSGTEAFF.

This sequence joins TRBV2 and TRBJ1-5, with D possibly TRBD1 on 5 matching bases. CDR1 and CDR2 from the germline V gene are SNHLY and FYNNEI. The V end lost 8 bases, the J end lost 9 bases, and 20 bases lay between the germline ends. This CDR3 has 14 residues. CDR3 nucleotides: TGTGCCAGCGGGGGGGAGGCAGGGCTAGGGCCCCAGCATTTT. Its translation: CASGGEAGLGPQHF.

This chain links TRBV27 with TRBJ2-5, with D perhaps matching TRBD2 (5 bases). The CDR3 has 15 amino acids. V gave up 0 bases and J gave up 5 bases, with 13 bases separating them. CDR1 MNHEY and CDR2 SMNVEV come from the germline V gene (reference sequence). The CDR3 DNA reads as TGTGCCAGCAGTTTATCGAGGGCTACCATGGAGACCCAGTACTTC. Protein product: CASSLSRATMETQYF.

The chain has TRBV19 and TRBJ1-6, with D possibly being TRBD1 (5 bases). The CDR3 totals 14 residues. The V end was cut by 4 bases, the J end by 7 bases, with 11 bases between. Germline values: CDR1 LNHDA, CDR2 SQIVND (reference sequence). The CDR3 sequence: CASSRQGGNSPLHF. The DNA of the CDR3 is TGTGCCAGTAGTAGGCAGGGAGGGAATTCACCCCTCCACTTT. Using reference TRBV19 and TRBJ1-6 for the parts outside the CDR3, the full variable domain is DGGITQSPKYLFRKEGQNVTLSCEQNLNHDAMYWYRQDPGQGLRLIYYSQIVNDFQKGDIAEGYSVSREKKESFPLTVTSAQKNPTAFYLCASSRQGGNSPLHFGNGTRLTVT.

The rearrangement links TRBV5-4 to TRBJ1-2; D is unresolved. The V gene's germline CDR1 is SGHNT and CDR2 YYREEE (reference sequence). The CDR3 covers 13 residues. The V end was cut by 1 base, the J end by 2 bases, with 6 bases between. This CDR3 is CASSLTANYGYTF. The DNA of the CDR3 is TGTGCCAGCAGCTTGACAGCAAACTATGGCTACACCTTC.

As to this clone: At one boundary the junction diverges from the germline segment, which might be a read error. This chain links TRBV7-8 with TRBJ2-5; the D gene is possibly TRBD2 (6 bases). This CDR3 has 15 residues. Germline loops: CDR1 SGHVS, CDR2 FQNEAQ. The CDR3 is CASSLVEGRRETQYF. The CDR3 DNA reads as TGTGCCAGCAGTTTAGTCGAGGGGAGGCGGGAGACCCAGTACTTC. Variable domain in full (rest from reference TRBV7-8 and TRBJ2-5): GAGVSQSPRYKVAKRGQDVALRCDPISGHVSLFWYQQALGQGPEFLTYFQNEAQLDKSGLPSDRFFAERPEGSVSTLKIQRTQQEDSAVYLCASSLVEGRRETQYFGPGTRLLVL.

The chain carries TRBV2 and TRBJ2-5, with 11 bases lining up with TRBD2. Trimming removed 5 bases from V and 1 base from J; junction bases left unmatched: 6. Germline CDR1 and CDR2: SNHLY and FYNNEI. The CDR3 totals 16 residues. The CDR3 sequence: CASSSRLAGSQETQYF. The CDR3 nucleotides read TGTGCCAGCAGTTCTCGACTAGCGGGATCCCAAGAGACCCAGTACTTC. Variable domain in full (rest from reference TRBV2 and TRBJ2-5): EPEVTQTPSHQVTQMGQEVILRCVPISNHLYFYWYRQILGQKVEFLVSFYNNEISEKSEIFDDQFSVERPDGSNFTLKIRSTKLEDSAMYFCASSSRLAGSQETQYFGPGTRLLVL.

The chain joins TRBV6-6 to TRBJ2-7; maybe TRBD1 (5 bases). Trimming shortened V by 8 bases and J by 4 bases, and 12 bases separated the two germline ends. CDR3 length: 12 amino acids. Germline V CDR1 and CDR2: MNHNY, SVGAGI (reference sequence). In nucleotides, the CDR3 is TGTGCCAGCGGAGCAGGGATTTACGAGCAGTACTTC. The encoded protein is CASGAGIYEQYF.

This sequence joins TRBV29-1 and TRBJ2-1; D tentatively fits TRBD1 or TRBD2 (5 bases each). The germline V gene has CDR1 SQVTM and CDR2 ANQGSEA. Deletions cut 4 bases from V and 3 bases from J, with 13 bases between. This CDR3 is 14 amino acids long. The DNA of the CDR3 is TGCAGCGTTGTAGGGGAACGGGGCTACAATGAGCAGTTCTTC. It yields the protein CSVVGERGYNEQFF.

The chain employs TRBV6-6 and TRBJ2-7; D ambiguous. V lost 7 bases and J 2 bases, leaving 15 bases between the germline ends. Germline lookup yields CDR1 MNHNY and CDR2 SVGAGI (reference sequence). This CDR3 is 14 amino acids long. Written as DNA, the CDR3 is TGTGCCAGCACCGAAGCCCCGGGTCCCTACGAGCAGTACTTC. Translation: CASTEAPGPYEQYF.